Detailed here is one T cell receptor (beta chain). From germline, CDR1 is GTSNPN and CDR2 SVGIG (reference sequence). Trimming removed 4 bases at V and 1 base at J, with 16 bases between. CDR3 length: 15 amino acids. Vbeta (60) and Jbeta (13) primers were used in the PCR. The assay was immunoSEQ multiplex PCR, and TCRdb's table has in-frame clones only and misses some. The top ten hold roughly 2.1% of the sample, which has about 190,000 clones, approximately 82% seen once. The sample comes from a study of cytomegalovirus exposure and HLA in healthy donors. This TCR was recovered from a woman under 30 in good health and CMV-seropositive. The sequenced material came from PBMCs. The rearrangement uses TRBV30 and TRBJ1-2; D is ambiguous. CDR3 nucleotides: TGTGCCTGGACCACGCCCTGGGCGAATAACTATGGCTACACCTTC. Translating gives CAWTTPWANNYGYTF.